These 27 T cell receptor beta chains share one sample of origin, sequenced in a study of blood T cell repertoires in COVID-19. TCRdb's copy holds only in-frame clones and misses some; the assay was immunoSEQ multiplex PCR. There are roughly 80,000 clones in the sample; roughly 79% occur only once, and 44% lies in the top ten. Sample: peripheral blood. The receptor set was obtained from an elderly man with acute or convalescent COVID-19.

The chain joins TRBV7-9 to TRBJ1-2; 7 bases are shared with TRBD1. CDR1 SEHNR and CDR2 FQNEAQ come from the germline V gene (reference sequence). This CDR3 is 13 amino acids long. V lost 1 base and J lost 5; bases outside the gene matches: 1. CDR3 nucleotides: TGTGCCAGCAGCTTAGGACAGGGTTATGGCTACACCTTC. Encoded protein: CASSLGQGYGYTF.

The chain joins TRBV2 to TRBJ1-2; 8 nucleotides agree with TRBD1. V shed 4 bases, J shed 7 bases, and the junction held 11 bases outside the gene matches. The CDR3 spans 15 residues. Per germline, CDR1 SNHLY and CDR2 FYNNEI. The chain's CDR3 is CASSVLPQGAPGYTF. The CDR3 DNA is TGTGCCAGCAGTGTTCTCCCCCAGGGGGCGCCTGGCTACACCTTC.

J is TRBJ2-1 and V is TRBV18, with TRBD2 matching 9 bases. The V and J ends lost 3 bases and 9 bases, in that order; junction bases with no gene match: 12. The CDR3 extends over 16 amino acids. Germline loops: CDR1 KGHSH, CDR2 LQKENI. The CDR3 nucleotides read TGTGCCAGCTCACCGCCCAGTGCGGGAGGGTTGGTTGAGCAGTTCTTC. This codes for CASSPPSAGGLVEQFF.

This chain joins TRBV25-1 and TRBJ1-2; 9 bases are a match to TRBD1. The germline V gene encodes CDR1 MGHDK and CDR2 SYGVNS. The CDR3 sequence is 14 residues long. V shed 5 bases and J 5 bases; nucleotides not matched to a gene: 6. CDR3 nucleotide sequence: TGTGCCAGCAGTTCACAGGGGGCGGGATATGGCTACACCTTC. Translating gives CASSSQGAGYGYTF.

V is TRBV29-1 and J is TRBJ2-1; the D gene is possibly TRBD1 (5 bases). Trimming removed 3 bases at V and 9 bases at J, with 12 bases between. Germline V lookup: CDR1 SQVTM, CDR2 ANQGSEA. The CDR3 is 12 amino acids. In DNA, the CDR3 is TGCAGCGTTGAGAGGTTCCAGGGTGAGCAGTTCTTC. Translation gives CSVERFQGEQFF.

This chain links TRBV7-2 with TRBJ2-4; tentatively, D is TRBD1 (6 bases). Germline-derived CDR1 and CDR2 are SGHTA and FQGNSA. This CDR3 is built from 18 residues. V dropped 5 bases and J dropped 0 bases, with 20 bases sitting between them. The CDR3 loop reads CASSRIEQGSIAKNIQYF. DNA for the CDR3: TGTGCCAGCAGCCGGATTGAACAGGGCTCCATAGCCAAAAACATTCAGTACTTC.

In this sample, this clone turned up a few times. The chain combines TRBV4-2 with TRBJ2-1, with 12 bases fitting TRBD2. Trimming at V came to 0 bases and at J to 4 bases, leaving 7 bases not matched to a gene. The CDR3 spans 18 residues. Germline V gene data show CDR1 as LGHNA and CDR2 as YNFKEQ. CDR3 sequence (DNA): TGTGCCAGCAGCCAAGAACTATCCGGGACTAGCGGGTACAATGAGCAGTTCTTC. Encoded protein: CASSQELSGTSGYNEQFF.

The chain recombines TRBV3-1 (or the pseudogene TRBV3-2) with TRBJ2-7; D might be TRBD2 (5 bases). The CDR3 has 14 residues. In germline, CDR1 is LGHDT, CDR2 YNNKEL (reference sequence). V shed 2 bases and J shed 2 bases, with 10 bases lying between them. The CDR3 DNA sequence: TGTGCCAGCAGCCAAATGCGGGCAGCCTACGAGCAGTACTTC. This sequence encodes CASSQMRAAYEQYF.

V usage is TRBV3-1 (or the pseudogene TRBV3-2) and J usage is TRBJ2-5; TRBD2 agrees at 13 bases. After removal of 5 bases from V and 2 bases from J, the junction contained 2 bases not matched to a gene. This CDR3 comprises 15 residues. From germline, CDR1 is LGHDT and CDR2 YNNKEL (reference sequence). The DNA for the CDR3 is TGTGCCAGCAGCAAACTAGCGGGAGGGCAAGAGACCCAGTACTTC. Translating it yields CASSKLAGGQETQYF.

The genes are TRBV6-8 and TRBJ1-2; D not resolved. V shed 6 bases and J shed 0 bases, with 20 bases lying between them. CDR3 length equals 17 residues. Germline V CDR1 and CDR2: MNHGY, SAAAGT. Here the CDR3 reads CASSLLESEWANYGYTF. The DNA for the CDR3 is TGTGCCAGCAGCCTCCTCGAGTCGGAGTGGGCTAACTATGGCTACACCTTC.

J is TRBJ2-2 and V is TRBV19, with 8 bases matching TRBD2. The length of the CDR3 is 14 residues. Germline loops: CDR1 LNHDA, CDR2 SQIVND (reference sequence). The junction had 5 bases not matched to a gene; V was cut back by 6 bases and J by 5 bases. In DNA form, the CDR3 reads TGTGCCAGTAGCGGGAGGGCCGAAACCGGGGAGCTGTTTTTT. It translates to CASSGRAETGELFF.

The chain joins TRBV10-2 to TRBJ1-5; 10 nucleotides align to TRBD1. V shed 8 bases, J shed 0 bases, and the junction held 4 bases outside the gene matches. CDR1 WSHSY and CDR2 SAAADI come from the germline V gene. The CDR3 loop spans 15 amino acids. CDR3 nucleotide sequence: TGCGCCAGCGGGGGACAGGGGCATAGCAATCAGCCCCAGCATTTT. It yields the protein CASGGQGHSNQPQHF.

This rearrangement joins TRBV10-3 to TRBJ2-3; a weak D match, TRBD2 (6 bases). Germline-derived CDR1 and CDR2 are ENHRY and SYGVKD. There are 16 residues in the CDR3. With 0 bases removed from V and 4 bases from J, the gap between germline ends came to 14 bases. The DNA for the CDR3 is TGTGCCATCAGTGAGTCAGGAGGGGTGATTGCAGATACGCAGTATTTT. Residues: CAISESGGVIADTQYF.

The chain combines TRBV6-5 with TRBJ2-5; TRBD1 matches 8 bases. V lost 6 bases to trimming and J lost 3 bases; unmatched junction nucleotides: 6. Germline CDR1 is MNHEY and CDR2 is SVGAGI. This CDR3 contains 14 residues. The CDR3 DNA reads as TGTGCCAGCAGGCCTCGACAGGGGAAAGAGACCCAGTACTTC. Its translation: CASRPRQGKETQYF.

The chain couples TRBV12-3 or TRBV12-4 to TRBJ2-1; D uncertain. The CDR3 length is 11 residues. V was cut by 8 bases and J by 7 bases, with 9 bases left in between. CDR3 protein: CASSRRNEQFF. CDR3 DNA: TGTGCCAGCTCTAGACGGAATGAGCAGTTCTTC.

This clone appeared a few times. The CDR3 DNA sequence: TGCGCCAGCAGCTTGGTGGCGGGCAAGACTGAAGCTTTCTTT. It encodes CASSLVAGKTEAFF. The chain links TRBV5-1 to TRBJ1-1; the D is unclear. Germline-derived CDR1 and CDR2 are SGHRS and YFSETQ. Trimming removed 0 bases from V and 5 bases from J, with 11 bases in between. CDR3 length: 14 amino acids.

V gene TRBV7-9 combines with J gene TRBJ2-3; D possibly corresponds to TRBD2 (5 bases). This CDR3 has 14 residues. Germline CDR1 SEHNR, CDR2 FQNEAQ (reference sequence). CDR3 in DNA: TGTTCATCGGGGTCCAGTCTCGGCACAGATACGCAGTATTTT. This sequence encodes CSSGSSLGTDTQYF.

This chain connects TRBV7-6 to TRBJ2-7; TRBD2 agrees at 11 bases. Per germline, CDR1 SGHVS and CDR2 FNYEAQ. The CDR3 is 16 residues long. The J segment lost 5 bases and the V segment lost 5 bases, leaving 11 bases of the junction unmatched. The CDR3 spells CASSRRPLAGGNEQYF. CDR3 coding DNA: TGTGCCAGCAGCCGCCGCCCCCTAGCGGGAGGTAACGAGCAGTACTTC.

The chain joins TRBV7-2 to TRBJ2-7; 15 bases agree with TRBD2. The CDR3 has 18 residues. Germline lookup yields CDR1 SGHTA and CDR2 FQGNSA. V was clipped by 3 bases and J by 3 bases; unmatched bases: 9. The CDR3 DNA follows: TGTGCCAGCAGCTTCCTGAGCGGGGGACTAGCGGGAGGCTACGAGCAGTACTTC. Amino acids: CASSFLSGGLAGGYEQYF.

This clone was seen only a few times. The chain combines TRBV10-3 with TRBJ2-4; TRBD2 matches at 7 bases. Per the germline V gene, CDR1 is ENHRY and CDR2 is SYGVKD. The CDR3 runs 16 residues. V trimming: 0 bases; J trimming: 6 bases; junction bases outside the gene matches: 8. CDR3 protein: CAISESGAGVGNIQYF. In nucleotides, the CDR3 is TGTGCCATCAGTGAGTCGGGCGCGGGGGTGGGAAACATTCAGTACTTC.

J is TRBJ2-1 and V is TRBV11-3, with D maybe TRBD2 (6 bases). The CDR3 is 15 residues long. The germline gives CDR1 SGHNT, CDR2 YENEEA. Between the trimmed V and J ends, which lost 4 bases and 2 bases, there was a span of 12 bases. CDR3 in amino acids: CASSSSSEAYNEQFF. The CDR3, as DNA: TGTGCCAGCAGCTCGTCTAGCGAGGCCTACAATGAGCAGTTCTTC.

The chain combines TRBV7-2 with TRBJ2-7; weak D call: TRBD2 (5 bases). Deletions cut 4 bases from V and 3 bases from J, with 16 bases between. CDR3 length: 15 amino acids. Germline V gives CDR1 SGHTA, CDR2 FQGNSA. CDR3 nucleotides: TGTGCCAGCAGCTCCCTACGAGGGCCCGACTACGAGCAGTACTTC. This codes for CASSSLRGPDYEQYF.

The chain recombines TRBV7-3 with TRBJ1-2; a weak D match, TRBD1 (5 bases). CDR3 length: 15 residues. With 5 bases removed from V and 5 bases from J, the gap between germline ends came to 18 bases. Germline V gene data show CDR1 as SGHTA and CDR2 as FQGTGA. The CDR3 loop reads CASSPRPGTEYGYTF. Here the CDR3 DNA reads TGTGCCAGCAGCCCCCGTCCCGGGACTGAGTATGGCTACACCTTC.

The chain uses TRBV6-1 and TRBJ2-7, with TRBD2 matching 8 bases. V trimming: 2 bases; J trimming: 7 bases; junction bases outside the gene matches: 10. The CDR3 has 15 residues. Looked up from germline, CDR1 is MNHNS and CDR2 is SASEGT. Here the CDR3 reads CASSEPGGLRREQYF. The CDR3 nucleotides read TGTGCCAGCAGTGAACCGGGAGGGTTAAGGAGGGAGCAGTACTTC.

The chain recombines TRBV7-9 with TRBJ1-6; tentative D call: TRBD1 (5 bases). V lost 1 base to trimming and J lost 8 bases, with 12 bases between them. This CDR3 comprises 15 residues. The germline V gene encodes CDR1 SEHNR and CDR2 FQNEAQ (reference sequence). The CDR3 DNA sequence: TGTGCCAGCAGCTTAGGGAGTACCAGGGATTCACCCCTCCACTTT. This codes for CASSLGSTRDSPLHF.

The chain recombines TRBV19 with TRBJ1-4, with D possibly being TRBD1 (6 bases). The CDR3 contains 15 residues. Per the germline V gene, CDR1 is LNHDA and CDR2 is SQIVND (reference sequence). Trimming left V 1 base short and J 7 bases short, with 13 bases between. The CDR3 nucleotides are TGTGCCAGTAGTATAGGCGGACAGTGGGTTGAAAAACTGTTTTTT. It translates to CASSIGGQWVEKLFF.

The V call is TRBV14, the J call TRBJ2-2, with D perhaps TRBD1 (6 bases). The CDR3 is 15 residues long. Trimming took 4 bases from V and 4 from J, leaving 13 bases between them. CDR1 is SGHDN and CDR2 is FVKESK in the germline V gene. This chain's CDR3 is CASSPAQGSTGELFF. The CDR3 coding sequence is TGTGCCAGCAGCCCCGCACAGGGTTCCACCGGGGAGCTGTTTTTT.